This T cell receptor (beta chain) was sequenced for a study of T cell repertoires in cytomegalovirus infection. CDR1 and CDR2 (germline): MGHDK, SYGVNS. The CDR3 is made up of 14 amino acids. The ends were cut back, 8 bases at V and 3 bases at J, with 14 bases in the middle. Using its own MiXCR run on the reads, TCRdb lists one record per CDR3 protein. The data contain 200,000 to 300,000 distinct CDR3 sequences, about 13% of them singletons. This sequence originates from a human donor in good health (CMV status not recorded). Some clones in this sample may be carry-over from other donors' samples. This chain uses TRBV25-1 with TRBJ1-3, with D unclear. What was sequenced was PBMCs. The CDR3 loop reads CASSGPGDGNTIYF. CDR3 DNA: TGTGCCAGCTCTGGGCCGGGCGATGGAAACACCATATATTTT.